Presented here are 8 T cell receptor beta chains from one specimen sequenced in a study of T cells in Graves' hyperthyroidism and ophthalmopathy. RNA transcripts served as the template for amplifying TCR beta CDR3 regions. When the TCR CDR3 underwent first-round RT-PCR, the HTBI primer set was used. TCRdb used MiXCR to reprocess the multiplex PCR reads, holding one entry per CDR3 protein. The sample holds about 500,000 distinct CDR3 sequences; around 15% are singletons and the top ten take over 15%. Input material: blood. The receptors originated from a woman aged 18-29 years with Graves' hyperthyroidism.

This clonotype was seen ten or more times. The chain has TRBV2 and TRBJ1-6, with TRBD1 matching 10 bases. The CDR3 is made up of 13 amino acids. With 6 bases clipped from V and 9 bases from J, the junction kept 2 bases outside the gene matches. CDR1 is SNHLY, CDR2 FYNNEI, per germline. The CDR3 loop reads CASSRDRGSPLHF. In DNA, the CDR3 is TGTGCCAGCAGCCGGGACAGGGGTTCACCCCTCCACTTT.

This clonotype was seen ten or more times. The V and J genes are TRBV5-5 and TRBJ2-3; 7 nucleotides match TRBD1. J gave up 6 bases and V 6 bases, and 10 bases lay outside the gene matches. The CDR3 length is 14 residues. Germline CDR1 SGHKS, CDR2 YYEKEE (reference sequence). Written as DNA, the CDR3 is TGTGCCAGCAACCTACAGGGGTTTAGGGATACGCAGTATTTT. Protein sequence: CASNLQGFRDTQYF.

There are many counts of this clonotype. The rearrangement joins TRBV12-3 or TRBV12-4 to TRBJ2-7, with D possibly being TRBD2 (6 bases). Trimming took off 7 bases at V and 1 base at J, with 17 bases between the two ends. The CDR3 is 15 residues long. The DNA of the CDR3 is TGTGCCAGCAAAGTGGGCCAGGGACTTTCCTACGAGCAGTACTTC. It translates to CASKVGQGLSYEQYF.

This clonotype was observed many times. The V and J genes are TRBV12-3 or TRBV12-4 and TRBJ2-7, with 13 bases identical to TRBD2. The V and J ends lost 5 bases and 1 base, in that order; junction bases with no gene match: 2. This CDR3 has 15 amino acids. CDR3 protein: CASSRGLAGSYEQYF. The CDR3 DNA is TGTGCCAGCAGTAGGGGACTAGCGGGATCCTACGAGCAGTACTTC.

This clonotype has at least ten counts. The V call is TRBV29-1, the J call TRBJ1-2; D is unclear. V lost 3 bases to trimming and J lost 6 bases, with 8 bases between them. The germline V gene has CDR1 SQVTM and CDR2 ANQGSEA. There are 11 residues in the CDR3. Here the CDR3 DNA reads TGCAGCGTTGAGAAGGTGGATGGCTACACCTTC. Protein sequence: CSVEKVDGYTF.

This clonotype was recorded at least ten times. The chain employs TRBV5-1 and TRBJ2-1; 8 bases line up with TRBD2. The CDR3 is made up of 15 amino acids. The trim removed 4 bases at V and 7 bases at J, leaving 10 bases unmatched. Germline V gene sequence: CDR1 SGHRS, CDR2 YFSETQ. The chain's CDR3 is CASSLVAGPVNEQFF. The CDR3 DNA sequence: TGCGCCAGCAGCCTTGTAGCGGGACCGGTGAATGAGCAGTTCTTC. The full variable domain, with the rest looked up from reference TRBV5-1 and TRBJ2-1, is KAGVTQTPRYLIKTRGQQVTLSCSPISGHRSVSWYQQTPGQGLQFLFEYFSETQRNKGNFPGRFSGRQFSNSRSEMNVSTLELGDSALYLCASSLVAGPVNEQFFGPGTRLTVL.

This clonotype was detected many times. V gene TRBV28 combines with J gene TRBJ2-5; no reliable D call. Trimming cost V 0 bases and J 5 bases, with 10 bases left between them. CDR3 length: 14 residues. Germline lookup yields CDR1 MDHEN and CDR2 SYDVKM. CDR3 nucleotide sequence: TGTGCCAGCAGTTTATGGTCAGGCCAGGAGACCCAGTACTTC. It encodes CASSLWSGQETQYF.

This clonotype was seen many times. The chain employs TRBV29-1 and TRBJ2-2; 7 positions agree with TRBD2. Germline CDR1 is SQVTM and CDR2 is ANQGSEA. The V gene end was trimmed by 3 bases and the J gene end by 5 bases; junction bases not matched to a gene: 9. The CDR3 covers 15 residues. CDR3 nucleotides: TGCAGCGTTGAGTTTGGCGGGAGCGCGACCGGGGAGCTGTTTTTT. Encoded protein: CSVEFGGSATGELFF.